The present TCR beta chain was sequenced within a study of blood T cell repertoires in COVID-19. Study summary: In each case, the material was cDNA or gDNA derived from T cells, B-cell-depleted T cells, or PBMCs.

Allocation to cohorts depended on clinical history reported by the participants. Cohort 3 recovery required two negative PCRs, clearance, or symptom resolution. This CDR3 spans 14 amino acids. The germline V gene encodes CDR1 KGHDR and CDR2 SFDVKD. J was trimmed by 6 bases and V by 3 bases; bases with no gene match: 4. The assay was immunoSEQ multiplex PCR, and TCRdb's table has in-frame clones only and misses some. This sample has under 450,000 clones; under 85% occur once, and the top ten carry around 5%. This receptor was taken from a woman aged 50 to 60 who had recovered from COVID-19. The chain couples TRBV24-1 to TRBJ1-2; the match to TRBD1 covers 9 bases. The sample was PBMCs or T cells enriched from blood (not recorded which). The CDR3 protein is CATSDGDRGNGYTF. As DNA, the CDR3 is TGTGCCACCAGTGATGGAGACAGGGGGAATGGCTACACCTTC.